Listed below are T cell receptor beta chains from one sample, sequenced in a study of blood T cell repertoires in COVID-19. Assay used: immunoSEQ multiplex PCR; TCRdb lists only in-frame clones, some missing. The sample lists around 250,000 clones, about nine tenths seen once, with roughly 0.95% in the top ten. Sequencing was carried out using PBMCs or T cells enriched from blood (not recorded which). The receptors were gathered from a man in his forties or fifties who had been exposed to COVID-19. The CDR3 runs from the conserved cysteine through the conserved F or W. Each record gives: D gene, V gene, J gene, clone size, CDR3 DNA, CDR3 protein. The D gene is left open where the match is weak. Rows give clone size only sometimes, using once, few, many, or a class for an expanded clone.

>TRBD2|TRBV29-1|TRBJ2-1|-
TGCAGCGTTGGAGCGGGAGGTAGGGATGAGCAGTTCTTC
CSVGAGGRDEQFF
>-|TRBV28|TRBJ1-4|-
TGTGCCAGCAGTCCCCCGGCAACTAATGAAAAACTGTTTTTT
CASSPPATNEKLFF
>-|TRBV18|TRBJ1-5|once
TGTGCCAGCTCACCAGGGAGTACCCTTGAGGGTCAGCCCCAGCATTTT
CASSPGSTLEGQPQHF
>-|TRBV7-3|TRBJ1-2|-
TGTGCCAGCAGCTTAAATCCCGGGGAGGGCTACACCTTC
CASSLNPGEGYTF
>-|TRBV6-1|TRBJ1-1|-
TGTGCCAGCAGTGACCAGGGTAGGACTGAAGCTTTCTTT
CASSDQGRTEAFF
>-|TRBV5-1|TRBJ1-1|-
TGCGCCAGCAGCTTACCCGGTTACGAAGCTTTCTTT
CASSLPGYEAFF
>-|TRBV2|TRBJ1-1|-
TGTGCCAGCAAGCTTCGGACTCTATCCACTGAAGCTTTCTTT
CASKLRTLSTEAFF
>TRBD2|TRBV4-1|TRBJ2-5|-
TGCGCCAGCAGCCAAGGACTAGCGGGGGGCAAGGAGACCCAGTACTTC
CASSQGLAGGKETQYF
>-|TRBV28|TRBJ1-2|-
TGTGCCAGCAGTTTACGGCAGGGGTTCCCAAACTCTGGCTACACCTTC
CASSLRQGFPNSGYTF
>-|TRBV7-2|TRBJ1-2|-
TGTGCCAGCAGCCTAAAGTATGGCTACACCTTC
CASSLKYGYTF
>TRBD1|TRBV19|TRBJ1-1|-
TGTGCCAGCACCGGGACAGGGGGTTACACTGAAGCTTTCTTT
CASTGTGGYTEAFF
>-|TRBV2|TRBJ1-2|-
TGTGCCAGCTCAGGGGCATTCTATGGCTACACCTTC
CASSGAFYGYTF
>TRBD2|TRBV4-1|TRBJ2-2|-
TGCGCCAGCAGCCACCCTAAGGGGACTAGCGGGGAGAACACCGGGGAGCTGTTTTTT
CASSHPKGTSGENTGELFF
>TRBD2|TRBV7-8|TRBJ2-2|-
TGTGCCAGCAGCCCGCTAGCGGCAAGAGGCGGGGAGCTGTTTTTT
CASSPLAARGGELFF
>-|TRBV15|TRBJ1-3|-
TGTGCCACCAGCAGAGGGGGTCCGGCGCGGGACACCATATATTTT
CATSRGGPARDTIYF
>-|TRBV21-1|TRBJ2-7|once
TGTGCCAGCAGCTCCCGGGACAGGGGGCCCCGACACGAGCAGTACTTC
CASSSRDRGPRHEQYF
>TRBD1|TRBV10-3|TRBJ2-5|-
TGTGCCATTCGCTCAGGGGGCGAGGAGACCCAGTACTTC
CAIRSGGEETQYF
>TRBD1|TRBV19|TRBJ1-4|-
TGTGCCAGTAGTAGATTGGGACAGGAAAATGAAAAACTGTTTTTT
CASSRLGQENEKLFF
>-|TRBV16|TRBJ2-2|-
TGTGCCAGCAGTCTGTACAGGAACACCGGGGAGCTGTTTTTT
CASSLYRNTGELFF
>TRBD2|TRBV27|TRBJ2-7|-
TGTGCCAGCAGTTTAAGACCCCCTGGGCTAGCGGGGGCTCGGGGGTACGAGCAGTACTTC
CASSLRPPGLAGARGYEQYF
>-|TRBV7-2|TRBJ1-3|-
TGTGCCAGCAGCCTAGCAGGGGTTGGAAACACCATATATTTT
CASSLAGVGNTIYF
>-|TRBV29-1|TRBJ1-1|-
TGCAGCGGGGGGGCTCGGGACACTGAAGCTTTCTTT
CSGGARDTEAFF
>-|TRBV3-1/TRBV3-2|TRBJ2-1|-
TGTGCCACACAGGCAGGGGGAGGTAAATATGAGCAGTTCTTC
CATQAGGGKYEQFF
>-|TRBV4-1|TRBJ2-3|-
TGCGCCAGCAGCCGAACAGGGTCTAGCACAGATACGCAGTATTTT
CASSRTGSSTDTQYF
>-|TRBV5-1|TRBJ1-3|-
TGCGCCAGCAGCTTGGGGGCAGACGGAAACACCATATATTTT
CASSLGADGNTIYF
>-|TRBV6-4|TRBJ2-3|-
TGTGCCAGCAGTAGGGAGGCTAGCACAGATACGCAGTATTTT
CASSREASTDTQYF
>-|TRBV6-5|TRBJ2-3|-
TGTGCCAGCAGTTACGTACAGGGTGCAGATACGCAGTATTTT
CASSYVQGADTQYF
>TRBD1|TRBV18|TRBJ2-1|-
TGTGCCAGCTCACCGCAGGGACAGGCCTACAATGAGCAGTTCTTC
CASSPQGQAYNEQFF
>-|TRBV12-3/TRBV12-4|TRBJ1-2|-
TGTGCCAGCAGTGAGACCAGGGTGGATGGCTACACCTTC
CASSETRVDGYTF
>TRBD1|TRBV29-1|TRBJ1-1|-
TGCAGCGGAGGGGACAGGGGAGCTTTCTTT
CSGGDRGAFF
>TRBD1|TRBV2|TRBJ1-2|-
TGTGCCAGCAGCGGACAGGGATACTATGGCTACACCTTC
CASSGQGYYGYTF
>-|TRBV2|TRBJ1-2|-
TGTGCCAGCAGGGGAGACGGAGAATTCACCTTC
CASRGDGEFTF
>-|TRBV4-1|TRBJ2-5|-
TGCGCCAGCAGCCAAGATCGAGGAGGGGAGACCCAGTACTTC
CASSQDRGGETQYF
>TRBD1|TRBV5-1|TRBJ1-5|-
TGCGCCAGCAGCTGGGGGACAGGGCGCAATCAGCCCCAGCATTTT
CASSWGTGRNQPQHF
>-|TRBV6-4|TRBJ1-4|-
TGTGCCAGCACCAACCTGGAGAGGGTTACTAATGAAAAACTGTTTTTT
CASTNLERVTNEKLFF
>TRBD1|TRBV27|TRBJ1-4|-
TGTGCCAGCAGTTTATCGAGGGGGACAGGGGTGGAAAAACTGTTTTTT
CASSLSRGTGVEKLFF
>-|TRBV19|TRBJ1-5|-
TGTGCCACCAAGACCCTACAGGAGCATAGCAATCAGCCCCAGCATTTT
CATKTLQEHSNQPQHF
>-|TRBV30|TRBJ1-2|-
TGTGCCTGGAGTCTCGCCCGGCAGGGGAACTATGGCTACACCTTC
CAWSLARQGNYGYTF
>-|TRBV5-1|TRBJ2-3|-
TGCGCCAGCAGCTTGGAGTTCGGGTTTGGCACAGATACGCAGTATTTT
CASSLEFGFGTDTQYF
>TRBD1|TRBV4-1|TRBJ1-4|-
TGCGCCAGCAGCCCACCGACAGGGGGTAATGAAAAACTGTTTTTT
CASSPPTGGNEKLFF
>TRBD1|TRBV7-8|TRBJ1-5|-
TGTGCCAGCAGCTTAGTAGGTTGGACAGGGGGAGGTCAGCCCCAGCATTTT
CASSLVGWTGGGQPQHF
>TRBD1|TRBV4-1|TRBJ1-6|once
TGCGCCAGCAGCCCCCGGGACAGGGACAATAATTCACCCCTCCACTTT
CASSPRDRDNNSPLHF
>TRBD1|TRBV11-3|TRBJ1-1|-
TGTGCCAGCAGCTCGCCAAGAAGCAGGGGGACTGAAGCTTTCTTT
CASSSPRSRGTEAFF
>-|TRBV5-1|TRBJ2-7|-
TGCGCCAGCAGCTTGGAACAGCCGGCCTACGAGCAGTACTTC
CASSLEQPAYEQYF
>-|TRBV5-6|TRBJ1-5|-
TGTGCCAGCAGCGCTTTTTGGGCCGCGGGACTTAATCAGCCCCAGCATTTT
CASSAFWAAGLNQPQHF
>TRBD1|TRBV11-3|TRBJ1-2|-
TGTGCCAGCAGCTTAGCCCGGGACAGAACTAACTATGGCTACACCTTC
CASSLARDRTNYGYTF
>-|TRBV28|TRBJ2-4|-
TGTGCCAGCAGTTTTGGTTGGAGGCTAGCCAAAAACATTCAGTACTTC
CASSFGWRLAKNIQYF
>-|TRBV3-1/TRBV3-2|TRBJ1-6|-
TGTGCCAGCTCCCCCCTCAGGGATTCACCCCTCCACTTT
CASSPLRDSPLHF
>-|TRBV18|TRBJ2-5|-
TGTGCCAGCTCACCAAGACTAGAAGAGACCCAGTACTTC
CASSPRLEETQYF